This TCR beta chain was documented in a study of T-cell reconstitution after alpha-beta-depleted transplantation in children. The CDR3 covers 14 residues. Trimming stripped 4 bases from V and 0 bases from J, with 9 bases between. Germline values: CDR1 SGHRS, CDR2 YFSETQ. Only a few counts were recorded for this clonotype. The TCRbeta library incorporated unique molecular identifiers. TCRdb independently ran MiXCR on the PCR reads; one entry per CDR3 protein. The sample gives about 340,000 distinct CDR3 sequences, 13% of which show up once; over 3.5% is in the top ten. The sequences come from PBMCs, collected from the stem cell graft. The chain links TRBV5-1 to TRBJ2-3, with D unresolved. The sequence was collected from a human donor who donated a stem cell graft to a child with Fanconi anemia. The CDR3: CASSATLSTDTQYF. CDR3 DNA sequence: TGCGCCAGCAGCGCGACGCTGAGCACAGATACGCAGTATTTT.